Included here is one T cell receptor beta chain sequence, with context. This receptor's antigen is unknown. No base-level quality is on record; no much larger clone is a single base apart. The data stem from a study of shared T cell receptors in the human thymus (dated by TCRdb to about 2021). Context from the whole study: The study investigated the way shared, self-reactive T-cell receptor alpha chains are produced in the human thymus.

The library was built by means of the immunoSEQ multiplex PCR assay. This immuneACCESS table, as held by TCRdb, lists in-frame sequences with V and J called but not all clones. Of the missing ones, under half trace to an unresolved V gene in checked studies; the others have no known cause. In this sample the table shows 700,000 or so clones, 80% to 90% of which occur a single time. 0.0095% to 0.011% of the sample belongs to the ten largest clones. V loses 4 bases, J loses 10 bases, and the germline ends lie 10 bases apart. The cysteine opens and the phenylalanine closes a CDR3 of 11 amino acids. The entry retains the CDR3 DNA only, 33 bases that are in frame from base 1. The germline V gene encodes CDR1 KGHSH and CDR2 LQKENI. The sample was also linked to a second study, of human thymus T cells. As the second paper documents: The donors were immunologically healthy infants in Finland who had open corrective cardiac surgery for congenital heart defects. The thymus tissue came from surgical resects taken out during corrective cardiac surgery. Usage of V and J gene segments appeared to be biased in both the thymic and the peripheral blood repertoires. Highly overlapping thymic TCR repertoires among unrelated individuals were reported in the related research. The study used roughly eight infant thymus samples plus four related peripheral blood samples to characterize TCR alpha and beta repertoires. The infant donors were roughly 7 to 250 days old, and the cohort included roughly six males and a couple of females. Thymocytes were mechanically released from the tissue and were stored as pellets of roughly 9-31 million cells at -70 degrees C. Genomic DNA was extracted from frozen cell pellets with a QIAsymphony instrument. The immunoSEQ multiplex PCR assay was used to amplify the TCRB and TCRAD loci from a standardized amount of quality-controlled genomic DNA. The amplicons covered the V(D)J region and were long enough to include the CDR3 and to identify the V and J genes. The amplicons were sequenced on an Illumina platform via the commercial immunoSEQ service. Primer bias and sequencing errors were corrected as previously described, and TCRAD and TCRB definitions were based on the IMGT database. Repertoires were analysed with immunoSEQ Analyzer 3.0 and VDJTools, covering basic statistics, V/J segment usage, diversity estimates, rarefaction and pairwise overlap. Chao1, ChaoE, Efron-Thisted, Shannon and inverse Simpson indices were used to estimate diversity, which was also estimated on datasets down-sampled to the smallest sample. For repertoire overlap, CDR3 nucleotide sequence, V gene and J gene had to match strictly, and clustering was done by Jaccard-based multidimensional scaling. On average, around 780,000 unique TCRB clonotypes were obtained from thymus samples, compared with 75,000 to 90,000 from blood samples.

Sequencing was done on a sample of thymocytes. The source of this sequence is a girl under three years old with a congenital heart defect. Donor details come from another sample of the same person, matched by shared clones. The chain joins TRBV18 to TRBJ1-1; the D gene identity is not certain. The CDR3 in this case is CASSQVAGAFF. The DNA sequence is as follows: TGTGCCAGCTCACAGGTGGCGGGAGCTTTCTTT.